One sample yielded the 11 T cell receptor beta chains listed below, sequenced in a study of cytomegalovirus exposure and HLA in healthy donors. PCR was performed using 60 Vbeta and 13 Jbeta primers. This table comes from immunoSEQ multiplex PCR, and its TCRdb copy is limited to in-frame clones, with some not included. The table shows 120,000 or so clones, with over 75% occurring only once. Sequencing input: PBMCs. The receptors stem from a woman aged 18-29 years in good health and CMV-seronegative.

This clone has only one observation. The V gene is TRBV7-9, the J gene TRBJ1-1, with 8 nucleotides matching TRBD1. The germline CDR1 and CDR2 sequences are SEHNR and FQNEAQ (reference sequence). V lost 5 bases and J lost 5; bases outside the gene matches: 10. CDR3 size: 15 residues. The CDR3 spells CASSPRRQGMTEAFF. CDR3 sequence (DNA): TGTGCCAGCAGCCCTCGGCGACAGGGGATGACTGAAGCTTTCTTT.

This chain uses TRBV11-2 with TRBJ2-2, with D tentatively TRBD2 (6 bases). This CDR3 comprises 15 residues. V lost 7 bases to trimming and J lost 7 bases, with 19 bases between them. The germline V gene encodes CDR1 SGHAT and CDR2 FQNNGV. The CDR3 DNA reads as TGTGCCAGCACCTCAAGGGGCGGGGCAGACGGGGAGCTGTTTTTT. Protein product: CASTSRGGADGELFF.

The chain has TRBV6-5 and TRBJ1-6; the D is unclear. Trimming removed 6 bases at V and 5 bases at J, with 11 bases between. Germline CDR1 and CDR2: MNHEY and SVGAGI. This CDR3 spans 14 amino acids. The CDR3 spells CASSPGLDNSPLHF. Written as DNA, the CDR3 is TGTGCCAGCAGCCCCGGACTGGATAATTCACCCCTCCACTTT.

Points on this clone: The sample has other DNA sequences that encode this CDR3 too. The gene calls are TRBV6-1 and TRBJ1-2; D is ambiguous. This CDR3 is 12 amino acids long. The germline CDR1 and CDR2 sequences are MNHNS and SASEGT. The germline V and J ends were trimmed by 2 bases and 2 bases, with 3 bases remaining between them. CDR3 DNA: TGTGCCAGCAGTGAACAAAACTATGGCTACACCTTC. As protein: CASSEQNYGYTF.

This clone occurred once. This rearrangement joins TRBV11-3 to TRBJ2-1, with a possible D match to TRBD1 (5 bases). The V gene's germline CDR1 is SGHNT and CDR2 YENEEA. This CDR3 has 13 amino acids. V was cut by 4 bases and J by 7 bases, with 11 bases left in between. The CDR3 region has the DNA TGTGCCAGCAGCTACGCCTCAGGGAATGAGCAGTTCTTC. The encoded protein is CASSYASGNEQFF.

This chain uses TRBV5-6 with TRBJ2-2; tentatively, D is TRBD1 (5 bases). The CDR3 is 14 amino acids. Deletions cut 4 bases from V and 2 bases from J, with 9 bases between. Germline V CDR1 and CDR2: SGHDT, YYEEEE. CDR3 amino acids: CASSDQGNTGELFF. CDR3 nucleotide sequence: TGTGCCAGCAGCGACCAGGGTAACACCGGGGAGCTGTTTTTT.

V and J are TRBV19 and TRBJ2-3; D may be TRBD1 (6 bases). Trimming pared 3 bases from V and 0 bases from J, leaving 10 bases between. Germline V gene sequence: CDR1 LNHDA, CDR2 SQIVND (reference sequence). The CDR3 runs to 15 residues. The chain's CDR3 is CASSIRGPSTDTQYF. CDR3 in DNA: TGTGCCAGTAGTATCAGGGGCCCTAGCACAGATACGCAGTATTTT.

This chain connects TRBV15 to TRBJ2-1; D might be TRBD2 (6 bases). From germline, CDR1 is LNHNV and CDR2 YYDKDF (reference sequence). The CDR3 runs to 13 residues. The ends were cut back, 8 bases at V and 7 bases at J, with 15 bases in the middle. The CDR3 DNA follows: TGTGCCACCGTGGACCGCGGGGCTAATGAGCAGTTCTTC. Its protein product is CATVDRGANEQFF.

The chain recombines TRBV14 with TRBJ1-1, with 7 bases that match TRBD1. Per the germline V gene, CDR1 is SGHDN and CDR2 is FVKESK. Unmatched junction bases numbered 5, after V lost 3 bases and J lost 1 base. The CDR3 sequence is 15 residues long. Written as DNA, the CDR3 is TGTGCCAGCAGCCATTTGCAGGGGGGGAACACTGAAGCTTTCTTT. It encodes CASSHLQGGNTEAFF. Filled out from reference TRBV14 and TRBJ1-1, the complete variable domain reads EAGVTQFPSHSVIEKGQTVTLRCDPISGHDNLYWYRRVMGKEIKFLLHFVKESKQDESGMPNNRFLAERTGGTYSTLKVQPAELEDSGVYFCASSHLQGGNTEAFFGQGTRLTVV.

V gene TRBV5-4 combines with J gene TRBJ1-1; 8 bases agree with TRBD1. CDR1 is SGHNT and CDR2 is YYREEE in the germline V gene (reference sequence). The CDR3 has 14 amino acids. J was trimmed by 2 bases and V by 5 bases; bases with no gene match: 5. CDR3 nucleotide sequence: TGTGCCAGCAGTCCTGACAGGGGCAACACTGAAGCTTTCTTT. It codes for CASSPDRGNTEAFF.

This clone appeared once. This chain connects TRBV19 to TRBJ1-2, with no clear D. The CDR3 has 14 residues. V lost 3 bases and J lost 3, with 11 bases in between. Germline loops: CDR1 LNHDA, CDR2 SQIVND (reference sequence). For the CDR3, the DNA is TGTGCCAGTAGTATTATCCGGCAGGACTATGGCTACACCTTC. Its translation: CASSIIRQDYGYTF. Drawing the rest from reference TRBV19 and TRBJ1-2, the complete variable domain is DGGITQSPKYLFRKEGQNVTLSCEQNLNHDAMYWYRQDPGQGLRLIYYSQIVNDFQKGDIAEGYSVSREKKESFPLTVTSAQKNPTAFYLCASSIIRQDYGYTFGSGTRLTVV.